The T cell receptor beta chain under discussion was sequenced for a study of OX40 agonist ivuxolimab in advanced cancers. Repertoires were generated with immunoSEQ multiplex PCR, while TCRdb's copy carries only in-frame clones and drops some. The sample lists roughly 62,000 clones, 85% occurring once. Material: CD4+ or CD8+ T cells sorted from blood, obtained in a trial of the OX40 agonist ivuxolimab. The origin of this receptor is an adult with an advanced solid tumor such as melanoma, head and neck, liver or kidney cancer.

CDR3 sequence: CASSSVWTSGGNTQYF. The CDR3 DNA reads TGTGCCAGCAGCTCAGTATGGACTAGCGGCGGAAATACGCAGTATTTT. The V gene is TRBV11-2, the J gene TRBJ2-3, with 10 positions matching TRBD2. This CDR3 has 16 residues. Germline V gives CDR1 SGHAT, CDR2 FQNNGV. The junction had 11 bases not matched to a gene; V was cut back by 4 bases and J by 7 bases.